This TCR beta chain was sequenced in a study of blood T cell repertoires in COVID-19. Study details: Sites in the United States, Italy and Spain provided acute and convalescent COVID-19 samples. PBMCs, B-cell-depleted T cells, or T cells were the source of the cDNA or gDNA that made up the material.

Original analysis: It was from reference gene primer amplification that nucleated cell counts were estimated. Sequenced by immunoSEQ multiplex PCR; TCRdb stores in-frame clones only, minus some. The V and J calls and clone size are taken from that table; D and trimming were inferred from the DNA. The sample lists about 99,000 clones, 80% to 85% occurring once. CDR1 and CDR2 (germline): KGHSH, LQKENI. V lost 5 bases to trimming and J lost 6 bases, with 14 bases between them. The CDR3 totals 13 residues. This rearrangement joins TRBV18 to TRBJ2-7; D is possibly TRBD1 (6 bases). The clonotype originates from a man between 65 and 79 years old with active or convalescent COVID-19. The specimen was peripheral blood. The CDR3 DNA follows: TGTGCCAGCTCATCTTTACAGGGAAGCGAGCAGTACTTC. As protein: CASSSLQGSEQYF.